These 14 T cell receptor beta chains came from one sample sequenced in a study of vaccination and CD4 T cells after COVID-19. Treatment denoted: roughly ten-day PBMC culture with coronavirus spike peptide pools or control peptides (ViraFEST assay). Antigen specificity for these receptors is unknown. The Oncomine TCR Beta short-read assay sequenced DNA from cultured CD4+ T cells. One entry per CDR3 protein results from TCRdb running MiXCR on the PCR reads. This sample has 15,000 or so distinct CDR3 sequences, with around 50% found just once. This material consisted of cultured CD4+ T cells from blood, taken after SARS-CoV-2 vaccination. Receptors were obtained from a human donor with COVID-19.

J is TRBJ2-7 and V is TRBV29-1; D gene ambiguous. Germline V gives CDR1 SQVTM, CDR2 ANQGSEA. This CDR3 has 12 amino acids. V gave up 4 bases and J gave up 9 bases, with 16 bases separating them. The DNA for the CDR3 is TGCAGCGTTGGAGGCGACGCGGTGGGGCAGTACTTC. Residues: CSVGGDAVGQYF.

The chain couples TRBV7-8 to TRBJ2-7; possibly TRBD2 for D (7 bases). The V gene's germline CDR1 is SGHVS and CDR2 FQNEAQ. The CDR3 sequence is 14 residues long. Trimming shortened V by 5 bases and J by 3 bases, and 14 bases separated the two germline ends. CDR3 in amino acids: CASSGGAVNYEQYF. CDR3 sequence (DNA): TGTGCCAGCAGCGGGGGGGCGGTAAACTACGAGCAGTACTTC.

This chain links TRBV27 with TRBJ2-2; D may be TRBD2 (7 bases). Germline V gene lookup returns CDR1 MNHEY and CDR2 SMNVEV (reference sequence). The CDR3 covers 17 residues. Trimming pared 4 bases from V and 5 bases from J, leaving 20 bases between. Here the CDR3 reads CASSSLKGGVGTGELFF. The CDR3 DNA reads TGTGCCAGCAGTTCATTAAAAGGGGGGGTAGGGACCGGGGAGCTGTTTTTT.

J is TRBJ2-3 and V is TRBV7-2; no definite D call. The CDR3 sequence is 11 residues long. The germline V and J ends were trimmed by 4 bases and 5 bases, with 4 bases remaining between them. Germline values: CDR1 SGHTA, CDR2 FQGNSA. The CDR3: CASSSRDTQYF. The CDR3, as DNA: TGTGCCAGCAGCTCTCGAGATACGCAGTATTTT.

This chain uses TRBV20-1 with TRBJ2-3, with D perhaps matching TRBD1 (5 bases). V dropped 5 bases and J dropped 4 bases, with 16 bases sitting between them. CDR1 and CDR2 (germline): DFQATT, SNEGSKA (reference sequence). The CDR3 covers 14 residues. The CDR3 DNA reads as TGCAGTGCTCAGGGCAGGAGAAGGGCAGATACGCAGTATTTT. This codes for CSAQGRRRADTQYF.

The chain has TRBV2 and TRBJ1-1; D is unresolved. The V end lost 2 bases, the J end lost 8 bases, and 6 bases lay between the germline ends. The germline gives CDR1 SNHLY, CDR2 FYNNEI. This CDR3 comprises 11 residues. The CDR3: CASSESREAFF. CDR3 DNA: TGTGCCAGCAGTGAAAGCAGAGAAGCTTTCTTT.

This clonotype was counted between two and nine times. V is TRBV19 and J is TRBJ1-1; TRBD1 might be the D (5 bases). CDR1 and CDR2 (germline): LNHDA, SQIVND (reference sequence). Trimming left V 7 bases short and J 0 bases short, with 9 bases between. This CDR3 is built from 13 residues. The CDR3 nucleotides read TGTGCCAGTACAAGACAGCTGAACACTGAAGCTTTCTTT. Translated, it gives CASTRQLNTEAFF. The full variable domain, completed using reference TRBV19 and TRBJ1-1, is DGGITQSPKYLFRKEGQNVTLSCEQNLNHDAMYWYRQDPGQGLRLIYYSQIVNDFQKGDIAEGYSVSREKKESFPLTVTSAQKNPTAFYLCASTRQLNTEAFFGQGTRLTVV.

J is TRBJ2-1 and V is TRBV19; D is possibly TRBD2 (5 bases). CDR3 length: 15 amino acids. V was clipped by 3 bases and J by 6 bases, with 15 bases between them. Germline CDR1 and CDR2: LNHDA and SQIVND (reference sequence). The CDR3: CASSIGLPPPNEQFF. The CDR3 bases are TGTGCCAGTAGTATCGGACTGCCCCCACCCAATGAGCAGTTCTTC.

Here the CDR3 reads CASSFSGGRRGYTF. The CDR3 DNA reads TGTGCCAGCAGTTTCTCCGGGGGGCGCAGGGGCTACACCTTC. The rearrangement joins TRBV28 to TRBJ1-2; a weak D match, TRBD1 (6 bases). This CDR3 is built from 14 residues. V lost 3 bases to trimming and J lost 8 bases, with 16 bases between them. Germline V gene data show CDR1 as MDHEN and CDR2 as SYDVKM.

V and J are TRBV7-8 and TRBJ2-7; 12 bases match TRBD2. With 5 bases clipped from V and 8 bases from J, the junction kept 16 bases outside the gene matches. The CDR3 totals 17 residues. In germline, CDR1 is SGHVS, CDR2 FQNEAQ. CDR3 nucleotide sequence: TGTGCCAGCAGCACACCGGGGCTAGCGGGGGGGGGTCTAAAGCAGTACTTC. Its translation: CASSTPGLAGGGLKQYF.

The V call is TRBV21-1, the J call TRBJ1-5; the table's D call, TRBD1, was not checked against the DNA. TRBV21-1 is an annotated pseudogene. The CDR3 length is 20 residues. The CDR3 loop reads CASSKAPRTGEVSRGQPQHF. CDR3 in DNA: TGTGCCAGCAGCAAAGCCCCCCGGACAGGGGAGGTTTCCAGGGGTCAGCCCCAGCATTTT.

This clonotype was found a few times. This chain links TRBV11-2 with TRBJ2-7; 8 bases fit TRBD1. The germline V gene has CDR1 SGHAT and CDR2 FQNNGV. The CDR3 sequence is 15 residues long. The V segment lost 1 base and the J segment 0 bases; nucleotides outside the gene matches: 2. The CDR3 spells CASSLVGTGSYEQYF. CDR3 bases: TGTGCCAGCAGCTTAGTAGGGACAGGCTCCTACGAGCAGTACTTC.

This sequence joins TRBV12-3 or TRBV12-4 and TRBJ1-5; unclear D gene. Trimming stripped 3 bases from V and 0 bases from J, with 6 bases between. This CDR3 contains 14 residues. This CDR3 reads CASSFGYSNQPQHF. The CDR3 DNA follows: TGTGCCAGCAGTTTCGGGTATAGCAATCAGCCCCAGCATTTT.

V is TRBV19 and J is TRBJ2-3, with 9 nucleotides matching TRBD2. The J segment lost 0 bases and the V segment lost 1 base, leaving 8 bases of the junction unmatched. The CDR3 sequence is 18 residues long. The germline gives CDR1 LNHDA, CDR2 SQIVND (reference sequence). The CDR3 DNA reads TGTGCCAGTAGTATAGCCGGCGGGGGGGCCCCTAGCACAGATACGCAGTATTTT. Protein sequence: CASSIAGGGAPSTDTQYF.